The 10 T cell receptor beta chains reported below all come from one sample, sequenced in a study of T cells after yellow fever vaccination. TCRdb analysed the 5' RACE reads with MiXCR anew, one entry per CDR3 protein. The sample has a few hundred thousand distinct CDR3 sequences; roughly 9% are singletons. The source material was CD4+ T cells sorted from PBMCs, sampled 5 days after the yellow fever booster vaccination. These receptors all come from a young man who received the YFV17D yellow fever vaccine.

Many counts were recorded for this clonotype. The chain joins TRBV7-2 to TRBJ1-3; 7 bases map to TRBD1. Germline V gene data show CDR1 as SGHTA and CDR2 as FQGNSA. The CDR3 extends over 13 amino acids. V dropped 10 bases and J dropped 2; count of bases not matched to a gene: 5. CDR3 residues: CAIRQGPGNTIYF. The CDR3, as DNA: TGTGCCATCCGACAGGGACCTGGAAACACCATATATTTT.

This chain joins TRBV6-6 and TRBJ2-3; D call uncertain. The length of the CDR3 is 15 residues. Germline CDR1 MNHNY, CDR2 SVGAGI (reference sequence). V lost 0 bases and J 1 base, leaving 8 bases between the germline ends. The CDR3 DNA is TGTGCCAGCAGTTACTCTCGTCGAGGCACAGATACGCAGTATTTT. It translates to CASSYSRRGTDTQYF.

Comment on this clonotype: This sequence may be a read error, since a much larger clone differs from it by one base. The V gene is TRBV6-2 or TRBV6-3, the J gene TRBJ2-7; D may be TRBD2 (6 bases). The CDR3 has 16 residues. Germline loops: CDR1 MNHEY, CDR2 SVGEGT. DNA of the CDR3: TGTGCCAGCAGTGCGCACTCCCCGGAGGGCGTATACGAGGAGTACGTC. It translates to CASSAHSPEGVYEEYV.

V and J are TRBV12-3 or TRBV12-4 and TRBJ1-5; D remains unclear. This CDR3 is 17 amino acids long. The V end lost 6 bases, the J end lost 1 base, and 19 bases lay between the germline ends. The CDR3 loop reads CASSRLLTGVSNQPQHF. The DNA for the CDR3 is TGTGCCAGCAGCCGCCTCCTAACGGGTGTAAGCAATCAGCCCCAGCATTTT.

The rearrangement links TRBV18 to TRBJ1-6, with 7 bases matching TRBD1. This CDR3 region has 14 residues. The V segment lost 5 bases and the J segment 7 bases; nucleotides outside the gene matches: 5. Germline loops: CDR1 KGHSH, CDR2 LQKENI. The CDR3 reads CASSSGQLNSPLHF. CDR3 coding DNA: TGTGCCAGCTCATCGGGACAGCTCAATTCACCCCTCCACTTT.

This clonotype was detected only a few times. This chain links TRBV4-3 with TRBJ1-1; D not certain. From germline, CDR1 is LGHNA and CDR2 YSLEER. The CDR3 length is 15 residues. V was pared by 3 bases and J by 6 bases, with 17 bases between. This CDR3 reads CASSQADGRVPEAFF. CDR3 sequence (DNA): TGCGCCAGCAGCCAGGCTGATGGCCGTGTCCCTGAAGCTTTCTTT.

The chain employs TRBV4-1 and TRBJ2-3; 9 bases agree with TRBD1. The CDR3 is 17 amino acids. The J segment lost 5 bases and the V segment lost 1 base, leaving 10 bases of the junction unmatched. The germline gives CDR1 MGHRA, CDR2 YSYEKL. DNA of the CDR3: TGCGCCAGCAGCCAAGCAGGCCGGACAGGGGCAAAAGATACGCAGTATTTT. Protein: CASSQAGRTGAKDTQYF.

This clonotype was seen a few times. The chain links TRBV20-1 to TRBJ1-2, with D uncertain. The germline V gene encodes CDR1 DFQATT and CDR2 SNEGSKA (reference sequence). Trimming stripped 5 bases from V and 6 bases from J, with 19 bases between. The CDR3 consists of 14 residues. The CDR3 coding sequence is TGCAGTGCTTGGGCAGACGGGCGGGGTGATGGCTACACCTTC. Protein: CSAWADGRGDGYTF.

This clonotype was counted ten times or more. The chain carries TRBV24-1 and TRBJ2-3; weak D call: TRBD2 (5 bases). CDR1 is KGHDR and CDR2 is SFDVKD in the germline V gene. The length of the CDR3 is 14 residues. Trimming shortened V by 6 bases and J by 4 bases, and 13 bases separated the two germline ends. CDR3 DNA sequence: TGTGCCACCAGTTTCAGCGCGGAGGCAGATACGCAGTATTTT. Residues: CATSFSAEADTQYF.

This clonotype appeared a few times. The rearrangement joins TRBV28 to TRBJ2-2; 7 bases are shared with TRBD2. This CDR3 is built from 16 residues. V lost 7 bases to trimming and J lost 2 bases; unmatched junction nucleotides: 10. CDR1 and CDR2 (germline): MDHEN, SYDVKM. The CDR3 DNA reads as TGTGCCAGCACCCCGACCTGGGACTACAACACCGGGGAGCTGTTTTTT. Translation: CASTPTWDYNTGELFF.